The clone carrying this T cell receptor beta chain showed up many times. Per germline, CDR1 ENHRY and CDR2 SYGVKD. Trimming shortened V by 4 bases and J by 2 bases, and 14 bases separated the two germline ends. The length of the CDR3 is 15 residues. TCRdb processed the RT-PCR reads anew with MiXCR; each CDR3 protein has one entry. The table lists fewer than 800,000 distinct CDR3 sequences, over 12% of them singletons, with 3.6% in the top ten. The V gene is TRBV10-3, the J gene TRBJ1-2, with D possibly being TRBD1 (5 bases). This sequence was found in a female donor in good health, serving as a healthy control. Sequences were obtained from memory CD4+ T cells from blood. The CDR3 region has the DNA TGTGCCATCAGTGGGGGGGACGGCAGAAACTATGGCTACACCTTC. It translates to CAISGGDGRNYGYTF.